The source of this TCR beta chain is a study of cytomegalovirus exposure and HLA in healthy donors. Study observations and caveats: Many donors shared some public TCRs, even though most TCR sequences were rare.

The sample holds one count of this clone. No antigen is known for it. CDR1 SGHRS and CDR2 YFSETQ come from the germline V gene. This CDR3 comprises 15 residues. After removal of 4 bases from V and 0 bases from J, the junction contained 6 bases not matched to a gene. PCR used 60 Vbeta primers and 13 Jbeta primers. Profiled with immunoSEQ multiplex PCR; TCRdb holds only in-frame clones, not every one. The sample includes 150,000 or so clones, approximately 81% seen only once; the top ten take 0.95% to 1.3%. The specimen was PBMCs. This chain connects TRBV5-1 to TRBJ1-1, with TRBD1 matching over 7 bases. This TCR was sampled from a man aged 25 to 40 in good health and CMV-seronegative. Written as DNA, the CDR3 is TGCGCCAGCAGCCCACAGACAGGGCTGAACACTGAAGCTTTCTTT. Translation gives CASSPQTGLNTEAFF. The full variable domain, rest sourced from reference TRBV5-1 and TRBJ1-1, is KAGVTQTPRYLIKTRGQQVTLSCSPISGHRSVSWYQQTPGQGLQFLFEYFSETQRNKGNFPGRFSGRQFSNSRSEMNVSTLELGDSALYLCASSPQTGLNTEAFFGQGTRLTVV.